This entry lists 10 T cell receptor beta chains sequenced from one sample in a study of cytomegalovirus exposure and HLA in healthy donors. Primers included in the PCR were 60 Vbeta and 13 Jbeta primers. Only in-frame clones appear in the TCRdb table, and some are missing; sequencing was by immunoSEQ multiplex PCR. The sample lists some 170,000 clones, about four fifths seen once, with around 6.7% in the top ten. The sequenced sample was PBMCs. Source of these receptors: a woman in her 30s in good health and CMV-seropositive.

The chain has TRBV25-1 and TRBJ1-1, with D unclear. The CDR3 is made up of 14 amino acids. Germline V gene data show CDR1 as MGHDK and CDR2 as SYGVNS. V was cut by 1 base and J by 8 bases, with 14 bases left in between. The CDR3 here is CASSEFGTGSEAFF. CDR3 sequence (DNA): TGTGCCAGCAGTGAATTTGGCACGGGATCGGAAGCTTTCTTT.

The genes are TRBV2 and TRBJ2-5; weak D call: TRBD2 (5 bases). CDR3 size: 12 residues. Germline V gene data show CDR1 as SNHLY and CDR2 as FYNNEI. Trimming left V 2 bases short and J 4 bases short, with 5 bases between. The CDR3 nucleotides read TGTGCCAGCAGTGAACTAGCAGAGACCCAGTACTTC. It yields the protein CASSELAETQYF.

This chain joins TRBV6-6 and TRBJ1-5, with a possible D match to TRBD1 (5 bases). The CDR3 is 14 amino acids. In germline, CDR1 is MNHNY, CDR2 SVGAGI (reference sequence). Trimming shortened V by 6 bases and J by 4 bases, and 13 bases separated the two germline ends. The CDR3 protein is CASSRGLNNQPQHF. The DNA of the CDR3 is TGTGCCAGCAGCCGGGGACTTAATAATCAGCCCCAGCATTTT.

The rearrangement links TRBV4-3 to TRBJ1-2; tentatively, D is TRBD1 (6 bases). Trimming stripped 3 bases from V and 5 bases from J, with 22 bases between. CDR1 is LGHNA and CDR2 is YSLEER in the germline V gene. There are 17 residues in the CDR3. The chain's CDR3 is CASSQSAARTAAYGYTF. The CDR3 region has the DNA TGCGCCAGCAGCCAGTCCGCCGCTAGGACAGCAGCGTATGGCTACACCTTC.

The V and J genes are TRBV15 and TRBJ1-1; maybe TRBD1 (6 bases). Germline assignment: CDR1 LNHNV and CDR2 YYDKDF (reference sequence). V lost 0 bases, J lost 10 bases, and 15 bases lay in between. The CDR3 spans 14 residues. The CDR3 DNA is TGTGCCACCAGCAGAGATCGGGGGGCGACGGGAGCTTTCTTT. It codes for CATSRDRGATGAFF.

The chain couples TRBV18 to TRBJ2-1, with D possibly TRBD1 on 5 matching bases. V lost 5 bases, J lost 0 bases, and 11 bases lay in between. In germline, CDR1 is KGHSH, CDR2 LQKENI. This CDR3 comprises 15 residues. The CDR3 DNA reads TGTGCCAGCTCAACGGACATGAGCTCCTACAATGAGCAGTTCTTC. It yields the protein CASSTDMSSYNEQFF.

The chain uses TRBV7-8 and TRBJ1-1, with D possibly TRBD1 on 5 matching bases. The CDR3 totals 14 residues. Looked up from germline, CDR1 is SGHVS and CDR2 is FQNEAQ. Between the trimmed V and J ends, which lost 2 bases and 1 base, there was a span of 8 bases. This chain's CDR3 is CASSLPGQNTEAFF. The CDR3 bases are TGTGCCAGCAGCTTACCAGGGCAGAACACTGAAGCTTTCTTT.

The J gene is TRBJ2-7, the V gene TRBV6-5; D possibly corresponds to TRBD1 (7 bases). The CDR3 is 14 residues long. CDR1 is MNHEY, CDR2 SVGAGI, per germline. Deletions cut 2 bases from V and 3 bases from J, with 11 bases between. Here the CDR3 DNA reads TGTGCCAGCAGTTACGCGGGACAGATCTACGAGCAGTACTTC. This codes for CASSYAGQIYEQYF.

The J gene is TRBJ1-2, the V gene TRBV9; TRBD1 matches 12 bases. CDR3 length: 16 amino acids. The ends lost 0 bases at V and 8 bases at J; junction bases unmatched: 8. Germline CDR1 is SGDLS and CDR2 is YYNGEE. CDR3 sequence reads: CASSVGWDRGRGGYTF. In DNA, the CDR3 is TGTGCCAGCAGCGTAGGGTGGGACAGGGGGCGTGGGGGCTACACCTTC.

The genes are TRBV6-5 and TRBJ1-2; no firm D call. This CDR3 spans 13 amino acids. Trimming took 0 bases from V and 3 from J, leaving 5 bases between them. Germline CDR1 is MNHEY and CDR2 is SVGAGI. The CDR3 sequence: CASSYSEYYGYTF. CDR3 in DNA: TGTGCCAGCAGTTACTCGGAGTACTATGGCTACACCTTC.